These 2 T cell receptor beta chains originate from one sample sequenced in a study of blood T cells in healthy people across ages. Combining a sample-barcoded 5' primer with a J-beta primer mix, a second PCR ran for 7 to 11 cycles. TCRdb ran MiXCR on the 5' RACE reads and lists one entry per CDR3 protein. The data hold some 1.5 million distinct CDR3 sequences, with roughly 27% observed a single time. Sequenced material: blood. The receptors derive from a woman in her thirties in good health.

This chain uses TRBV3-1 with TRBJ2-1, with D possibly matching TRBD1 (5 bases). The CDR3 has 16 amino acids. The germline V and J ends were trimmed by 1 base and 0 bases, with 10 bases remaining between them. From germline, CDR1 is LGHDT and CDR2 YNNKEL (reference sequence). CDR3 DNA: TGTGCCAGCAGCCAAGGTCCGACAGCCTCCTACAATGAGCAGTTCTTC. This encodes CASSQGPTASYNEQFF.

Of note for this clonotype: A clone one base away is much larger, so this may be a read error. J is TRBJ2-5 and V is TRBV20-1; tentatively, D is TRBD1 or TRBD2 (5 bases each). The CDR3 loop spans 11 amino acids. The germline V gene encodes CDR1 DFQATT and CDR2 SNEGSKA (reference sequence). Trimming pared 7 bases from V and 1 base from J, leaving 7 bases between. CDR3 nucleotides: TGCAGTGGGGGGACCCAAGAGACCCAGTACTTC. This translates into CSGGTQETQYF.